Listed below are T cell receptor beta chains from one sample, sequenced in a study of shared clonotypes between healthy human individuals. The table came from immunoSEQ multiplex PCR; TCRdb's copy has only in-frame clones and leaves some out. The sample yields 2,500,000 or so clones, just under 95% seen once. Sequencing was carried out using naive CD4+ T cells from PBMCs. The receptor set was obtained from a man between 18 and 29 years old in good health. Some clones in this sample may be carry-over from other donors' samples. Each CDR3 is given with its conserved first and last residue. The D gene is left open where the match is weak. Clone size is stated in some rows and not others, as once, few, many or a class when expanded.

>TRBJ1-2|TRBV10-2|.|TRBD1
TGCGCCAGCAGTCCCGACAGGGTATCCGTGAATGGCTACACCTTC
CASSPDRVSVNGYTF
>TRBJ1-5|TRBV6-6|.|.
TGTGCCAGCAGTACCACGTCCGGATCGGGGGGGCCCCAGCATTTT
CASSTTSGSGGPQHF
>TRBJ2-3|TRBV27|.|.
TGTGCCAGCAGTGTCAGGGCTTTACTTAGCACAGATACGCAGTATTTT
CASSVRALLSTDTQYF
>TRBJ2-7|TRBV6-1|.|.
TGTGCCAGCAGTGAATCGCGGGGAACTTCCCACGAGCAGTACTTC
CASSESRGTSHEQYF
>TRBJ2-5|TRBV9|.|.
TGTGCCAGCAGCGGCGGCGCGGGTCCCCAGTACTTC
CASSGGAGPQYF
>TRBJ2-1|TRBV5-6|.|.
TGTGCCAGCAGCACACAAGGTAGCGGAATTCTATTCTACAATGAGCAGTTCTTC
CASSTQGSGILFYNEQFF
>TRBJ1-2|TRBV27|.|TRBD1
TGTGCCAGCAGTCCATGGGACAGGATTAACTATGGCTACACCTTC
CASSPWDRINYGYTF
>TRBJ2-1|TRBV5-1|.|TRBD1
TGCGCCAGCAGCACAGGGGGCGCTAGGGCTGAGCAGTTCTTC
CASSTGGARAEQFF
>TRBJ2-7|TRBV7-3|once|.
TGTGCCAGCAGCTTAAATACACCGTACGAGCAGTACTTC
CASSLNTPYEQYF
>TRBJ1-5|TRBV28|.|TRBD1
TGTGCCAGCAGTTTCCGGACAGGGGGGTTGGAGCCCCAGCATTTT
CASSFRTGGLEPQHF
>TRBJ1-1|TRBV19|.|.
TGTGCCAGTAGTATAGATCATTTACCGAAGAACACTGAAGCTTTCTTT
CASSIDHLPKNTEAFF
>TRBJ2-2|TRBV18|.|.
TGTGCCAGCTCCCCTTTTCGGGTACCGAACACCGGGGAGCTGTTTTTT
CASSPFRVPNTGELFF
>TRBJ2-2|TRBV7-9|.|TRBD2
TGTGCCAGCAGCTATGCTAGCGGGAGGAGAACCGGGGAGCTGTTTTTT
CASSYASGRRTGELFF
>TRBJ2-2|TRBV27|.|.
TGTGCCAGCACCCGCGGTCGGGCCGGGGAGCTGTTTTTT
CASTRGRAGELFF
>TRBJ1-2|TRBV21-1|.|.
TGTGCCAGCTTTAGCGGGAGCTATGGCTACACCTTC
CASFSGSYGYTF
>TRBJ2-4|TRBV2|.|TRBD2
TGTGCCAGCAGTGAATTTCTTCAGTTACTAGCGGGAGCGTTTGGAGGGAACATTCAGTACTTC
CASSEFLQLLAGAFGGNIQYF
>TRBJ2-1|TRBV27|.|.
TGTGCCAGCAGTTTGCGAGGGGGAGGGTACAATGAGCAGTTCTTC
CASSLRGGGYNEQFF
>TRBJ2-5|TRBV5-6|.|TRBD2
TGTGCCAGCAGCGCGGGGGGGGACGGGGAGACCCAGTACTTC
CASSAGGDGETQYF
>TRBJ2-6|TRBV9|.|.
TGTGCCAGCAGCCCACGGGCCTCGAGGCGGGGGGCCAACGTCCTGACTTTC
CASSPRASRRGANVLTF
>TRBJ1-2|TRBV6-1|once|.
TGTGCCAGCAGTGAATCTGGACGGTATGGCTACACCTTC
CASSESGRYGYTF
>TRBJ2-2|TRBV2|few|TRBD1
TGTGCCAGTGGACAGGACACCGGGGAGCTGTTTTTT
CASGQDTGELFF
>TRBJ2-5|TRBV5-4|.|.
TGTGCCAGCTCCCTGGCCAGCCAAGAGACCCAGTACTTC
CASSLASQETQYF
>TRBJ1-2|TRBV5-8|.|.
TGTGCCAGCAGCCGCCCGGGGAAGAGTGGCTACACCTTC
CASSRPGKSGYTF
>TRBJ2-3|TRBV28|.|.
TGTGCCAGCAGTGGGGACAGCACAGATACGCAGTATTTT
CASSGDSTDTQYF
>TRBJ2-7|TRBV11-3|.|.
TGTGCCAGCAGCTTAGAGTCGGGAAGGGAGCAGTACTTC
CASSLESGREQYF
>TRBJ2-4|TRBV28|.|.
TGTGCCAGCAAAGGTGGGCAGCCAGCCAAAAACATTCAGTACTTC
CASKGGQPAKNIQYF
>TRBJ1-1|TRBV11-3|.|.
TGTGCCAGCAGCCGACGGGTGAACACTGAAGCTTTCTTT
CASSRRVNTEAFF
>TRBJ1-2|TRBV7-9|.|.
TGTGCCAGCAGCCTATTATTGCTCGGCTACACCTTC
CASSLLLLGYTF
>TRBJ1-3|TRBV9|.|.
TGTGCCAGCAGCTCACCGGGAAACACCATATATTTT
CASSSPGNTIYF
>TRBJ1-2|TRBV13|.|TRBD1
TGTGCCAGCAGCGCTCCCGGGACAGGGGAAAGCAGCTATGGCTACACCTTC
CASSAPGTGESSYGYTF
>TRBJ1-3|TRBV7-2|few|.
TGTGCCAGCAGCTCGGGGTCCTCTTCTGGAAACACCATATATTTT
CASSSGSSSGNTIYF
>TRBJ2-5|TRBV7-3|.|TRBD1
TGTGCCAGCAGCCCCGGACAGGGGGCGCAAGGGACCCAGTACTTC
CASSPGQGAQGTQYF
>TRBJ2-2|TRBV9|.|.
TGTGCCAGCAGCGGTCAACAGCAGACCGGGGAGCTGTTTTTT
CASSGQQQTGELFF
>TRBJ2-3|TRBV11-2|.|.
TGTGCCAGCAGCTTACCGCCGACAGGACCCACAAATACGCAGTATTTT
CASSLPPTGPTNTQYF
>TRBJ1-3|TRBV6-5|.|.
TGTGCCAGCAGTTACGATGCTTTGTCTGGAAACACCATATATTTT
CASSYDALSGNTIYF
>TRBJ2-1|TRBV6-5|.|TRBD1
TGTGCCAGCAGGTTCGGCCGGGACAGGACCAATGAGCAGTTCTTC
CASRFGRDRTNEQFF
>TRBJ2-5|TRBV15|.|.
TGTGCCACCAGCAGAGATGTCTCGGGAGAGACCCAGTACTTC
CATSRDVSGETQYF
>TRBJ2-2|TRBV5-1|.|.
TGCGCCAGCAGCTTGTTCGGGCAGGGTCTCCAATCTGCCGGGGAGCTGTTTTTT
CASSLFGQGLQSAGELFF
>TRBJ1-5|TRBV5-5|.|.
TGTGCCAGCAGCTTGGAATTCAGCCGCAATCAGCCCCAGCATTTT
CASSLEFSRNQPQHF
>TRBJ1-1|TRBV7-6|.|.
TGTGCCAGCAGCTTAGGGGTAGGGAACACTGAAGCTTTCTTT
CASSLGVGNTEAFF